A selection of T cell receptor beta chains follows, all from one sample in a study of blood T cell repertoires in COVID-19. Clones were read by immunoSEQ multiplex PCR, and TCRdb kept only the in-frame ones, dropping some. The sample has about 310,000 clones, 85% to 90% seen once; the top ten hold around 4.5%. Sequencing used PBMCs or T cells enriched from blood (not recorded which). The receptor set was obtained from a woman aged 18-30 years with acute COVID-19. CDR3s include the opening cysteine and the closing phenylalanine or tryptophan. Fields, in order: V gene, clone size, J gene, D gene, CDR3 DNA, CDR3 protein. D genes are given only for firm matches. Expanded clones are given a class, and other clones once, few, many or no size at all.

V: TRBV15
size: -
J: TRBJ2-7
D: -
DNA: TGTGCCACCAGCAGAGGGGTGGGGACTGGATCCTACGAGCAGTACTTC
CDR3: CATSRGVGTGSYEQYF

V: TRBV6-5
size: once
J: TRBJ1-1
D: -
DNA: TGTGCCAGCAGTTACGTTAGGGCGGGGAACACTGAAGCTTTCTTT
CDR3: CASSYVRAGNTEAFF

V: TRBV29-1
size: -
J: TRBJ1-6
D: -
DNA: TGCAGCATCACAAACGTGGGGAACGAACACCGGAGGACACCCCTCCACTTT
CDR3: CSITNVGNEHRRTPLHF

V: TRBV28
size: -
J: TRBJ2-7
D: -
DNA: TGTGCCAGCAGTCAGGGTCCTTTCCCCTACGAGCAGTACTTC
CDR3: CASSQGPFPYEQYF

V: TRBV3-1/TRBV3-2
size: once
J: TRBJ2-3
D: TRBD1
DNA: TGTGCCAGCAGCCAAGTTAGCAGGGGGCTTACAGATACGCAGTATTTT
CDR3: CASSQVSRGLTDTQYF

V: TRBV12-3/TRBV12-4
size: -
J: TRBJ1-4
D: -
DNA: TGTGCCAGCAGTTTCCAGGAAAAACTGTTTTTT
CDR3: CASSFQEKLFF

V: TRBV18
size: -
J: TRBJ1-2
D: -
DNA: TGTGCCAGCTCACGACGCTCGGAGAACTATGGCTACACCTTC
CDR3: CASSRRSENYGYTF

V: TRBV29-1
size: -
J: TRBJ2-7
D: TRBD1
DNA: TGCAGCGTTCGCCTCGACAGGGCTGGTTTGTACGAGCAGTACTTC
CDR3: CSVRLDRAGLYEQYF

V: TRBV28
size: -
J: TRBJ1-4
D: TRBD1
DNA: TGTGCCAGCAGAAGTACAGGGGGTCGTGAAAAACTGTTTTTT
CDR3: CASRSTGGREKLFF

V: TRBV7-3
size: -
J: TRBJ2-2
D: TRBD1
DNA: TGTGCCAGCAGCTATACCGGACAGGACGTGAACACCGGGGAGCTGTTTTTT
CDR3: CASSYTGQDVNTGELFF

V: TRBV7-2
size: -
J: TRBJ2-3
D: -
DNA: TGTGCCAGCAGCTTAGCGGGCCGGGGGGATACGCAGTATTTT
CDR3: CASSLAGRGDTQYF

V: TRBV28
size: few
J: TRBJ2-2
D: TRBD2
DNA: TGTGCCAGCAGACTCGTGACTAGCGGGACTCAGCACACCGGGGAGCTGTTTTTT
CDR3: CASRLVTSGTQHTGELFF

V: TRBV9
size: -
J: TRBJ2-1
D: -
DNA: TGTGCCAGCAGCGTAGAGAGCTACAATGAGCAGTTCTTC
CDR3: CASSVESYNEQFF

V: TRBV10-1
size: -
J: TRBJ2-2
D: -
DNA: TGCGCCAGCAGTGAAGGAGGCGGGGAGCTGTTTTTT
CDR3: CASSEGGGELFF

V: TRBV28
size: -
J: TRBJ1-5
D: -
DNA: TGTGCTACCGGGGGTAGCAATCAGCCCCAGCATTTT
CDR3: CATGGSNQPQHF

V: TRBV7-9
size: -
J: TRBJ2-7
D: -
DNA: TGTGCCAGCAGCTTATCGGAGGACAGTTCCTACGAGCAGTACTTC
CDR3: CASSLSEDSSYEQYF

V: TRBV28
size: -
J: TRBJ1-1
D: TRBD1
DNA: TGTGCCAGCAGGACTGACAGGGGCACTGAAGCTTTCTTT
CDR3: CASRTDRGTEAFF

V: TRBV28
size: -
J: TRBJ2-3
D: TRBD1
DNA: TGTGCCAGCAGTTTAAAGGTTATTCTAGGGACAGGGGGCACAGATACGCAGTATTTT
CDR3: CASSLKVILGTGGTDTQYF

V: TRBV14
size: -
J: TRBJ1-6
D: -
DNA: TGTGCCAGCAGCCAAGTCAGGGATGATTCACCCCTCCACTTT
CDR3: CASSQVRDDSPLHF

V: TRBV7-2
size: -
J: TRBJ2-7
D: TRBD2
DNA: TGTGCCAGCAGCTTCACTAGCGGACCCTACGAGCAGTACTTC
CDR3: CASSFTSGPYEQYF

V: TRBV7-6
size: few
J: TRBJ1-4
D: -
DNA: TGTGCCAGCAGCCCCCGGGGAGGGTATAATGAAAAACTGTTTTTT
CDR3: CASSPRGGYNEKLFF

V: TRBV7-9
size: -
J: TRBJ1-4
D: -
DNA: TGTGCCAGCAGCTTAGCACAGAAGGATGAAAAACTGTTTTTT
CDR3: CASSLAQKDEKLFF

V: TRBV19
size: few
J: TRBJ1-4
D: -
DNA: TGTGCCAGTAGTAATCCGGGAGCTAATGAAAAACTGTTTTTT
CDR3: CASSNPGANEKLFF

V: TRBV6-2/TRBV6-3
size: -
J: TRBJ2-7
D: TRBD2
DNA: TGTGCCAGCAGTTACTCGGGGCGGGGGGTCGCCTACGAGCAGTACTTC
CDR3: CASSYSGRGVAYEQYF

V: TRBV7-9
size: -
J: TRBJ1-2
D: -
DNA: TGTGCCACCCTAAGAGACAGCGAAGGCTACACCTTC
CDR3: CATLRDSEGYTF

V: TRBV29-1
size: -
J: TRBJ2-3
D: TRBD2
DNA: TGCAGCGTTGAGGCTAGCGGGGGTTCTGATACGCAGTATTTT
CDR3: CSVEASGGSDTQYF

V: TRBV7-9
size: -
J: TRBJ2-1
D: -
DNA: TGTGCCAGCAGCTTAACCCGGGGAGAAGATGAGCAGTTCTTC
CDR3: CASSLTRGEDEQFF

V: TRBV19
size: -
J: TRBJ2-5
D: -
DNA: TGTGCCAGTAGTATGTCCGGGAGTCTCCAAGAGACCCAGTACTTC
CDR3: CASSMSGSLQETQYF

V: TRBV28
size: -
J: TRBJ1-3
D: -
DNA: TGTGCCAGCACCTCCCCCCACAGCGGAAACACCATATATTTT
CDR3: CASTSPHSGNTIYF

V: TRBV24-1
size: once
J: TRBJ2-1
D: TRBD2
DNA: TGTGCCACCAGTGATTTGGCTAGCGGCGCCTACAATGAGCAGTTCTTC
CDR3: CATSDLASGAYNEQFF

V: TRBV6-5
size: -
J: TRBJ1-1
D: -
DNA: TGTGCCAGTTTGGTAGGGGGGGGATGGAACACTGAAGCTTTCTTT
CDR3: CASLVGGGWNTEAFF

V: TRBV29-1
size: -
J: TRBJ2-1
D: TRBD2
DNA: TGCAGCGTTGAAGATCTGCGTCAATCTGCGGGACTAGCGGGACCGCAGTTCTTC
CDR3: CSVEDLRQSAGLAGPQFF

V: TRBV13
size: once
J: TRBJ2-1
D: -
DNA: TGTGCCAGCAGCCCCCTCAATGTGGGGAGCTCCTACAATGAGCAGTTCTTC
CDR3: CASSPLNVGSSYNEQFF

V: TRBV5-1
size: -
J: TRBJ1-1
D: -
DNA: TGCGCCAGCAGCTTGGAAGCGGGTGAAGCTTTCTTT
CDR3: CASSLEAGEAFF

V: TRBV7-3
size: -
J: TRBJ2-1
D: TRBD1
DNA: TGTGCCAGCAGCTTATCAGGGTTACAGGGGTACAATGAGCAGTTCTTC
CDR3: CASSLSGLQGYNEQFF

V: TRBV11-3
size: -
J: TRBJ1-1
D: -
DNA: TGTGCCAGCAGCTGGACCGGGGGCACTGAAGCTTTCTTT
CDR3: CASSWTGGTEAFF

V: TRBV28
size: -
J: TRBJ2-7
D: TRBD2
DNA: TGTGCCAGCAGTAACAACCCGGGACTAGCGGGCGCCTACGAGCAGTACTTC
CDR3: CASSNNPGLAGAYEQYF

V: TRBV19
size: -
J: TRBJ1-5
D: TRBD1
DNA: TGTGCCAGTAGCACAGGACAGGGGAATTATCAGCCCCAGCATTTT
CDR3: CASSTGQGNYQPQHF

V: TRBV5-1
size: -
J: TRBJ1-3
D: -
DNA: TGCGCCAGCAGCTTCGGCCAGCGTCTCTCTGGAAACACCATATATTTT
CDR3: CASSFGQRLSGNTIYF

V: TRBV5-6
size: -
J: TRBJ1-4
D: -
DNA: TGTGCCAGCAGCTTGGACAGCAATGAAAAACTGTTTTTT
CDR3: CASSLDSNEKLFF

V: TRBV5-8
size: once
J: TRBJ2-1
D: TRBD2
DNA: TGTGCCAGCAGCCGACTAGCGGTGGCGAACAATGAGCAGTTCTTC
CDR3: CASSRLAVANNEQFF

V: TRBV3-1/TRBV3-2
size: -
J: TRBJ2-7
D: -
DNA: TGTGCCAGCAGCCGCCCCAGCAGGGACGAGCAGTACTTC
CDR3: CASSRPSRDEQYF

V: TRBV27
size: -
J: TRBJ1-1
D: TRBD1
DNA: TGTGCCAGCAGTTTAGACAGGGGGCATACTGAAGCTTTCTTT
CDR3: CASSLDRGHTEAFF

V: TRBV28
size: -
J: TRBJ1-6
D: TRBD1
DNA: TGTGCCAGCAAATGGGGACAGGGCCGCCTTAATTCACCCCTCCACTTT
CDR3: CASKWGQGRLNSPLHF

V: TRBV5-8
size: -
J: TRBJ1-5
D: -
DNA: TGTGCCAGCAGCGCCGCAGGACAAGTAAATCAGCCCCAGCATTTT
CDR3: CASSAAGQVNQPQHF

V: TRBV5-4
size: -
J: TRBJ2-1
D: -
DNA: TGTGCCAGCAGCTTGGTGAGTGAGCAGTTCTTC
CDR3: CASSLVSEQFF

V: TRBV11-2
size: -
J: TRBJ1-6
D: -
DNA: TGTGCCAGCAGCTTAGTCGCCGGGGGTGATTCACCCCTCCACTTT
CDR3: CASSLVAGGDSPLHF

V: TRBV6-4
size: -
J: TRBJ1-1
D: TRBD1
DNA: TGTGCCAGCAGTGATAACCACGAGGGCACAGGGGGAGCTTTCTTT
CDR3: CASSDNHEGTGGAFF

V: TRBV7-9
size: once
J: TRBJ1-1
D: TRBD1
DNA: TGTGCCAGCAGCTTAGCGCCGGGAGGGGGCTGGGACACTGAAGCTTTCTTT
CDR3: CASSLAPGGGWDTEAFF

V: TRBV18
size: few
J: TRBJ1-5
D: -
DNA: TGTGCCAGCTCACCTAACAGGGTCAATCAGCCCCAGCATTTT
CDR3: CASSPNRVNQPQHF

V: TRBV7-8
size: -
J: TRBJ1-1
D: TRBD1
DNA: TGTGCCAGCAGCTTAGCCCGGACAGGGAACACTGAAGCTTTCTTT
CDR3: CASSLARTGNTEAFF

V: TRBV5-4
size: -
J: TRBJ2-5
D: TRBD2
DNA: TGTGCCAGCAGCCCACAACTAGCGGGAGGGCCTGAGGAGACCCAGTACTTC
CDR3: CASSPQLAGGPEETQYF

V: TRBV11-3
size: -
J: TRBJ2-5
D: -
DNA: TGTGCCAGCAGCGGGCAGGATGAAGAGACCCAGTACTTC
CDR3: CASSGQDEETQYF

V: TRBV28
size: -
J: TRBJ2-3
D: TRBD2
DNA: TGTGCCAGCAGGGGGGCGGGAGGAACAGATACGCAGTATTTT
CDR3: CASRGAGGTDTQYF